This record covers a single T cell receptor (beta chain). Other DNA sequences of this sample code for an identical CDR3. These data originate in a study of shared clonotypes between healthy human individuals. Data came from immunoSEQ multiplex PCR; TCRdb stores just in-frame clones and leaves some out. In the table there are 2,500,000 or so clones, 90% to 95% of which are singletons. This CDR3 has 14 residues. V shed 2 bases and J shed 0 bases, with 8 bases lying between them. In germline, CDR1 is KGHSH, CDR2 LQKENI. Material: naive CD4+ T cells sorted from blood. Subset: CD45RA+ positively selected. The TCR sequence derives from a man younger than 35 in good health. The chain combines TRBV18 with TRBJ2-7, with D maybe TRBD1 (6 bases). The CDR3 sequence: CASSPDRFSYEQYF. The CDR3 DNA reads TGTGCCAGCTCACCAGACAGGTTCTCCTACGAGCAGTACTTC.